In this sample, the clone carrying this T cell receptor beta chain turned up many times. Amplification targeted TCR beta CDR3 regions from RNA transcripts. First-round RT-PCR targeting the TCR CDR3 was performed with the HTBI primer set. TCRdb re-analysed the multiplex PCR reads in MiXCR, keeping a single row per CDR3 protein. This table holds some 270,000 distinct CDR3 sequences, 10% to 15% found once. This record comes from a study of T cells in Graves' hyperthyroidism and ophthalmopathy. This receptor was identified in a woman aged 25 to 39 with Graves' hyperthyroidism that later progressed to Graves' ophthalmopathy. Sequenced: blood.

CDR3 in DNA: TGTGCCAGCTCACCACGGGGTCCAATTAATGAAAAACTGTTTTTT. It yields the protein CASSPRGPINEKLFF. The chain combines TRBV18 with TRBJ1-4; D remains ambiguous. This CDR3 region has 15 residues. V gave up 1 base and J gave up 4 bases, with 10 bases separating them. From germline, CDR1 is KGHSH and CDR2 LQKENI.